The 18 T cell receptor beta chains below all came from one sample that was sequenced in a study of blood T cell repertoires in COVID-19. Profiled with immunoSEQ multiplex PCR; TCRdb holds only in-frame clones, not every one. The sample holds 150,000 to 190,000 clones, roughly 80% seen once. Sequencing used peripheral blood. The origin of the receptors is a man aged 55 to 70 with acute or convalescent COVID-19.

CDR3 residues: CASSVAGDREAFF. In DNA form, the CDR3 reads TGTGCCAGCAGCGTAGCGGGGGACAGAGAAGCTTTCTTT. This chain links TRBV9 with TRBJ1-1; 7 positions match TRBD1. V lost 0 bases to trimming and J lost 8 bases; unmatched junction nucleotides: 4. CDR1 is SGDLS and CDR2 is YYNGEE in the germline V gene. This CDR3 comprises 13 residues. The whole variable domain, filled in from reference TRBV9 and TRBJ1-1, reads DSGVTQTPKHLITATGQRVTLRCSPRSGDLSVYWYQQSLDQGLQFLIQYYNGEERAKGNILERFSAQQFPDLHSELNLSSLELGDSALYFCASSVAGDREAFFGQGTRLTVV.

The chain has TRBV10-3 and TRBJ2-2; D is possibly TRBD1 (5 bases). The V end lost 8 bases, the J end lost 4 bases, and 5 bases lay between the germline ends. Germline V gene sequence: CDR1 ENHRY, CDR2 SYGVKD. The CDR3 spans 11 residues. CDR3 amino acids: CAIQGTGELFF. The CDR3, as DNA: TGTGCCATCCAGGGCACCGGGGAGCTGTTTTTT.

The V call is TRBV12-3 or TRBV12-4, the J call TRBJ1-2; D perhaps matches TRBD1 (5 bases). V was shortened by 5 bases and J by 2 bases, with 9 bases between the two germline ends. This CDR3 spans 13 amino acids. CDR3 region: CASSPQENYGYTF. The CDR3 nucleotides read TGTGCCAGCAGTCCACAGGAGAACTATGGCTACACCTTC.

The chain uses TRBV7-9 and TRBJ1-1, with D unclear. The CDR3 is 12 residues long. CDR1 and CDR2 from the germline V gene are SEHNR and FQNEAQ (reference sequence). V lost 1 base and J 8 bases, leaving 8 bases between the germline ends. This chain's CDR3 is CASSLVRGEAFF. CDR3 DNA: TGTGCCAGCAGCTTAGTGCGCGGAGAAGCTTTCTTT.

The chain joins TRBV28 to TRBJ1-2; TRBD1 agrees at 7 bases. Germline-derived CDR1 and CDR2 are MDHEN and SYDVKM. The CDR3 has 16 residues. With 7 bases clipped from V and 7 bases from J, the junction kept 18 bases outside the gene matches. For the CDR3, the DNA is TGTGCCAGCAACGTACAGGGGCCCGGCGAAGGTGGTGGCTACACCTTC. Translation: CASNVQGPGEGGGYTF.

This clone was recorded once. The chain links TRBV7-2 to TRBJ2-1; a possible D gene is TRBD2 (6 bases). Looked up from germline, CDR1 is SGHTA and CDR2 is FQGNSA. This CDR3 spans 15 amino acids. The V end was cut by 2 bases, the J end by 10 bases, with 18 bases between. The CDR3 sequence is CASSLRRGDRAEQFF. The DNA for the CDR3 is TGTGCCAGCAGCTTACGGAGGGGCGACCGCGCCGAGCAGTTCTTC.

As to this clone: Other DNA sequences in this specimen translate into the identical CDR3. CDR3 nucleotides: TGCGCCAGCAGCTTGGAAGGGGCAGGTAATTCACCCCTCCACTTT. This sequence encodes CASSLEGAGNSPLHF. The rearrangement joins TRBV5-1 to TRBJ1-6; a weak D match, TRBD1 (5 bases). Germline CDR1 is SGHRS and CDR2 is YFSETQ. V dropped 0 bases and J dropped 6 bases, with 10 bases sitting between them. This CDR3 has 15 residues.

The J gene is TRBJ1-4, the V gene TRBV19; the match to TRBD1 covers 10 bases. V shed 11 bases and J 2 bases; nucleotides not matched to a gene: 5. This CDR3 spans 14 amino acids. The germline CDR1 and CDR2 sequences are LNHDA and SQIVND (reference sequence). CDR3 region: CASGQGTTNEKLFF. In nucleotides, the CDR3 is TGTGCCTCGGGACAGGGGACGACTAATGAAAAACTGTTTTTT. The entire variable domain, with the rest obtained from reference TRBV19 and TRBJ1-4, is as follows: DGGITQSPKYLFRKEGQNVTLSCEQNLNHDAMYWYRQDPGQGLRLIYYSQIVNDFQKGDIAEGYSVSREKKESFPLTVTSAQKNPTAFYLCASGQGTTNEKLFFGSGTQLSVL.

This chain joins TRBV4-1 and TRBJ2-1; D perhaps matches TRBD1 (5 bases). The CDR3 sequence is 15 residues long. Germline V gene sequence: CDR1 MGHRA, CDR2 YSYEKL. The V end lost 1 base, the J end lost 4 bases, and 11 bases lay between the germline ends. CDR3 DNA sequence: TGCGCCAGCAGCCAAGGGGGCTCGTTGTACAATGAGCAGTTCTTC. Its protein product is CASSQGGSLYNEQFF.

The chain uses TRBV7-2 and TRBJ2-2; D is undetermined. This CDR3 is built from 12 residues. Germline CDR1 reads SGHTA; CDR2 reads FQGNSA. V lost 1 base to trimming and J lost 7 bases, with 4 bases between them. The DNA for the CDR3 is TGTGCCAGCAGCTTAGATATCGGGGAGCTGTTTTTT. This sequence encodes CASSLDIGELFF.

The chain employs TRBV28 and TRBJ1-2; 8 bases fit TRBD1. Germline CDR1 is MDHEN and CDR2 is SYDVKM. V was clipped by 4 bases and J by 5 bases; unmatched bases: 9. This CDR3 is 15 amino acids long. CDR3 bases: TGTGCCAGCAGTTCGGGCCGGACAGGGAGGTATGGCTACACCTTC. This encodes CASSSGRTGRYGYTF.

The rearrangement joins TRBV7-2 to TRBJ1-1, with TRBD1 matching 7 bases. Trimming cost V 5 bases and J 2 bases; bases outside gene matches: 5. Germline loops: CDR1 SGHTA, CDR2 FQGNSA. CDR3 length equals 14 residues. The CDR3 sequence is CASSLGGGNTEAFF. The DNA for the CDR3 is TGTGCCAGCAGCCTAGGGGGCGGAAACACTGAAGCTTTCTTT. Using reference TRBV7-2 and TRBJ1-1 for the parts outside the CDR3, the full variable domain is GAGVSQSPSNKVTEKGKDVELRCDPISGHTALYWYRQSLGQGLEFLIYFQGNSAPDKSGLPSDRFSAERTGGSVSTLTIQRTQQEDSAVYLCASSLGGGNTEAFFGQGTRLTVV.

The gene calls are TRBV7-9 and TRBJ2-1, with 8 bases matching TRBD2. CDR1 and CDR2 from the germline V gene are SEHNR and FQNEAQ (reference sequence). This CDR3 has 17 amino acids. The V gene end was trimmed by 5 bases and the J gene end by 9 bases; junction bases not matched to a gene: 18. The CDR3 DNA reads TGTGCCAGCAGCCAGGGGCGGGGGGCCCTCCAGGGCGGTGAGCAGTTCTTC. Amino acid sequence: CASSQGRGALQGGEQFF.

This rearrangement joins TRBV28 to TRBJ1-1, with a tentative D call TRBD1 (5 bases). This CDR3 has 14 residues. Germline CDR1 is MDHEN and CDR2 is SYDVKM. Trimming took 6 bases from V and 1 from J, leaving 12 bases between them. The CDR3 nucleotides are TGTGCCAGCAGCCCCGCGGGGCGGAACACTGAAGCTTTCTTT. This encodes CASSPAGRNTEAFF.

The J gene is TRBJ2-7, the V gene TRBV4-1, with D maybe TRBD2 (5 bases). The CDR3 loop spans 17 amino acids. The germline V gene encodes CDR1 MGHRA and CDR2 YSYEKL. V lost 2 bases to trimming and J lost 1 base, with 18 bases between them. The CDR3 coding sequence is TGCGCCAGCAGCCAATTGCTCGGGGTTATATCTTCCTACGAGCAGTACTTC. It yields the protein CASSQLLGVISSYEQYF.

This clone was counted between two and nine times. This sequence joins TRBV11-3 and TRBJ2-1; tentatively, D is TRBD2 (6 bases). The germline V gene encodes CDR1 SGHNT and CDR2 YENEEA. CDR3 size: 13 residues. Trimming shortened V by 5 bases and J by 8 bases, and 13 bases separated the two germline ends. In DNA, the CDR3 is TGTGCCAGCAGCCCCCCCGGAGGGTATGAGCAGTTCTTC. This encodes CASSPPGGYEQFF.

CDR3 nucleotide sequence: TGTGCCAGCAGCCAGACGAGACTAGCGGGCACAGATACGCAGTATTTT. Translation: CASSQTRLAGTDTQYF. The J gene is TRBJ2-3, the V gene TRBV5-6; 9 nucleotides agree with TRBD2. The V gene end was trimmed by 4 bases and the J gene end by 1 base; junction bases not matched to a gene: 7. In germline, CDR1 is SGHDT, CDR2 YYEEEE. The CDR3 length is 16 residues.

The CDR3: CASSSRGGYYNEQFF. In DNA, the CDR3 is TGTGCCAGCAGCTCAAGGGGGGGATATTACAATGAGCAGTTCTTC. The J gene is TRBJ2-1, the V gene TRBV5-4, with D possibly TRBD2 on 7 matching bases. V lost 3 bases and J 4 bases, leaving 14 bases between the germline ends. The germline V gene has CDR1 SGHNT and CDR2 YYREEE (reference sequence). CDR3 length: 15 amino acids.